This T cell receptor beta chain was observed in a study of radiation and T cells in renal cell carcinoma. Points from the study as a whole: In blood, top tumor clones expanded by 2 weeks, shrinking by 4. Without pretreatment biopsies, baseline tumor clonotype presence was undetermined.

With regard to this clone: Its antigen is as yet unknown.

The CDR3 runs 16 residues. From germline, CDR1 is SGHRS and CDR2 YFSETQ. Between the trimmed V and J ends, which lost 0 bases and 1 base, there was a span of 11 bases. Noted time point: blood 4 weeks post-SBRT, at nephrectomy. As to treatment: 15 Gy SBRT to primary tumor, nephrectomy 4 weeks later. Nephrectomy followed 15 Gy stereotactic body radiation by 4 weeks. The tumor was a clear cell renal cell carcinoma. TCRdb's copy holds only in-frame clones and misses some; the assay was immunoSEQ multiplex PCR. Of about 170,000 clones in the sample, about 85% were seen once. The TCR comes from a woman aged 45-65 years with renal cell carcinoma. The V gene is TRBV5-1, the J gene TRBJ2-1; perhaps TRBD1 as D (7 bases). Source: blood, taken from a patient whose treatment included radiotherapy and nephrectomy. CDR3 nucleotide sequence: TGCGCCAGCAGCTTGGCCGGGGGACAGTCCTACAATGAGCAGTTCTTC. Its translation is CASSLAGGQSYNEQFF.